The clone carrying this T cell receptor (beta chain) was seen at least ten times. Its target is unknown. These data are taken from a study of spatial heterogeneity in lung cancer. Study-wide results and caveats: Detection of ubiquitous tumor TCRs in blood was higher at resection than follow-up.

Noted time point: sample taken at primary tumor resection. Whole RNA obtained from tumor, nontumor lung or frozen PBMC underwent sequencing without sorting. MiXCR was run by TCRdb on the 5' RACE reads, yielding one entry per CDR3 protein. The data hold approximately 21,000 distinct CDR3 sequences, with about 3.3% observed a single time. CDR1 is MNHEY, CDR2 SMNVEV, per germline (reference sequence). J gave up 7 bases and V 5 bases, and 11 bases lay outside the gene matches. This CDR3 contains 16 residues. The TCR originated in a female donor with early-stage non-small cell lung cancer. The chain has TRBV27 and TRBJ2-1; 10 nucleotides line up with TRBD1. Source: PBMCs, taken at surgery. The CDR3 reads CASSPRQGAGRNEQFF. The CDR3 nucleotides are TGTGCCAGCAGTCCCAGACAGGGGGCCGGTAGGAATGAGCAGTTCTTC.